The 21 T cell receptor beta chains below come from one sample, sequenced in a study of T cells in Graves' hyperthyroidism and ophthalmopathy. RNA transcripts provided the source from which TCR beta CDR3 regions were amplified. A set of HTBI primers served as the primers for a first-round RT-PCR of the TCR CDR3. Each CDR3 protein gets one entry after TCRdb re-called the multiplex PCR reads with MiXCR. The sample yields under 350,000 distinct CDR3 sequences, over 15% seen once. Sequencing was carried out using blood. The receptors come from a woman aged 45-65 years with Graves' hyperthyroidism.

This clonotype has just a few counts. The CDR3 spells CASSPPEQGIDGELFF. As DNA, the CDR3 is TGTGCCAGCAGCCCCCCGGAACAGGGAATCGACGGGGAGCTGTTTTTT. The chain is built from TRBV7-2 and TRBJ2-2; perhaps TRBD1 as D (6 bases). The CDR3 spans 16 residues. CDR1 is SGHTA and CDR2 is FQGNSA in the germline V gene. The V end lost 5 bases, the J end lost 7 bases, and 20 bases lay between the germline ends.

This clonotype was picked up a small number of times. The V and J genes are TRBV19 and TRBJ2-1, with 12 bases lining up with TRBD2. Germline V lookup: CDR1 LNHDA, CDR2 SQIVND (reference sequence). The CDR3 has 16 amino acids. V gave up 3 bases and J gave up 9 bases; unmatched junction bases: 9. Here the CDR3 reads CASSIPLAGGPAEQFF. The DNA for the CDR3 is TGTGCCAGTAGTATCCCCCTAGCGGGAGGGCCGGCTGAGCAGTTCTTC.

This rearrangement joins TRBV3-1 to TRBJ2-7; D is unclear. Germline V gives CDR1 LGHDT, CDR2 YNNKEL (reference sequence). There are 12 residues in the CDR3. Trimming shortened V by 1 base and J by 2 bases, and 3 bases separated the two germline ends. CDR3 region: CASSQGPYEQYF. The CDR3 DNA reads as TGTGCCAGCAGCCAAGGGCCCTACGAGCAGTACTTC.

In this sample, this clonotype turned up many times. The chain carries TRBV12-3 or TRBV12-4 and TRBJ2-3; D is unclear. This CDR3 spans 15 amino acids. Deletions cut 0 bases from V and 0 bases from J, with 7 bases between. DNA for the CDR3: TGTGCCAGCAGTTTAGCGGGTAGTAGCACAGATACGCAGTATTTT. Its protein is CASSLAGSSTDTQYF.

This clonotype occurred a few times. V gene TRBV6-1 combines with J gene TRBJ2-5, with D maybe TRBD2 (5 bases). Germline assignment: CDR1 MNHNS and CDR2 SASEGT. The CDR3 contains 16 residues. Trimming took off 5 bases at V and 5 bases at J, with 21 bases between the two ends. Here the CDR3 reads CASSPPGVEDLETQYF. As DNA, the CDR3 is TGTGCCAGCAGTCCCCCGGGCGTGGAGGATCTGGAGACCCAGTACTTC.

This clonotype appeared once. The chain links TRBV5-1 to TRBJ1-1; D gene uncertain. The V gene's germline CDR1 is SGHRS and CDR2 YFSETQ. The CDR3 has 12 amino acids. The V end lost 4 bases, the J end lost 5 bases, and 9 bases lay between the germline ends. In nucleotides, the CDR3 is TGCGCCAGCAGCGTACCGAGGACTGAAGCTTTCTTT. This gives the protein CASSVPRTEAFF.

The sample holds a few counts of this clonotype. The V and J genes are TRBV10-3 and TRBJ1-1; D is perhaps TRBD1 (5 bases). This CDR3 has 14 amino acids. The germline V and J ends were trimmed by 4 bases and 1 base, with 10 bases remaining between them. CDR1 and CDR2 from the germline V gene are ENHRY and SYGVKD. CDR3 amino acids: CAISVTGKNTEAFF. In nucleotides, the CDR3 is TGTGCCATCAGTGTCACAGGCAAGAACACTGAAGCTTTCTTT.

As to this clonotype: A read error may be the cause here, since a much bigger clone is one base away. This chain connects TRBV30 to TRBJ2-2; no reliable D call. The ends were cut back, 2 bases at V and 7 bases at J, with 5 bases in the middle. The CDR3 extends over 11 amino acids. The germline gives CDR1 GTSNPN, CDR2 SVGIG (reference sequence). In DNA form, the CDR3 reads TGTGCCTGGAGTCGAGGCGGGGAGCTGTTTTTT. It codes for CAWSRGGELFF.

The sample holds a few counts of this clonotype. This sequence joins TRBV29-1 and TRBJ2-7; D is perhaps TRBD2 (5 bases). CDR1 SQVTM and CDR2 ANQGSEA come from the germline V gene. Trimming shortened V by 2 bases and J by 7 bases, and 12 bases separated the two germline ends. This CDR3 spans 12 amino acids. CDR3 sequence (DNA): TGCAGCGTTGAATGGGAGTCCGCGGAGCAGTACTTC. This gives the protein CSVEWESAEQYF.

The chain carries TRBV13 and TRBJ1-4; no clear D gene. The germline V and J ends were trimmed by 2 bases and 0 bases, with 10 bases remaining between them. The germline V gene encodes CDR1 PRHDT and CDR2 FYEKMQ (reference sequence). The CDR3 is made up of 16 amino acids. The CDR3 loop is CASSLSRRATNEKLFF. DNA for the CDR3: TGTGCCAGCAGCTTATCTCGGAGGGCAACTAATGAAAAACTGTTTTTT. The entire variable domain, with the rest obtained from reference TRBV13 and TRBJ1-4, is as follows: AAGVIQSPRHLIKEKRETATLKCYPIPRHDTVYWYQQGPGQDPQFLISFYEKMQSDKGSIPDRFSAQQFSDYHSELNMSSLELGDSALYFCASSLSRRATNEKLFFGSGTQLSVL.

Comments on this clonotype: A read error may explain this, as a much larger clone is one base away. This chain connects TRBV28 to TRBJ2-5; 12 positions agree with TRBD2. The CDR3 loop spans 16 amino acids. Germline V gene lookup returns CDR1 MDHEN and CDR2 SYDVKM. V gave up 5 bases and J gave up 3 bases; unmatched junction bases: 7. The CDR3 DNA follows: TGTGCCAGCAGTGGAGCTAGCGGGAGGGATAAAGAGACCCAGTACTTC. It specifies CASSGASGRDKETQYF.

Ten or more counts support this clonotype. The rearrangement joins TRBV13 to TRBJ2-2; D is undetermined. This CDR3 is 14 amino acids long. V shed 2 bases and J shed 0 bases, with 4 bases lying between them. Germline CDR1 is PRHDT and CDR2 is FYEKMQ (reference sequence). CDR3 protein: CASSLRPNTGELFF. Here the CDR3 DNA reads TGTGCCAGCAGCTTACGACCGAACACCGGGGAGCTGTTTTTT.

Written as DNA, the CDR3 is TGTGCCAGCAGCCCCCCCGCTAGCGGGGGGCCAGATACGCAGTATTTT. This encodes CASSPPASGGPDTQYF. This rearrangement joins TRBV7-9 to TRBJ2-3, with TRBD2 identical over 11 bases. J was trimmed by 4 bases and V by 5 bases; bases with no gene match: 8. Per the germline V gene, CDR1 is SEHNR and CDR2 is FQNEAQ (reference sequence). CDR3 length equals 16 residues.

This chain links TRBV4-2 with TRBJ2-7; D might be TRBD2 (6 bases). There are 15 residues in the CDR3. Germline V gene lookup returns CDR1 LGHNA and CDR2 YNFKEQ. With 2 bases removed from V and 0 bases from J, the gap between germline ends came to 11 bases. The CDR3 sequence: CASSQTGTSSYEQYF. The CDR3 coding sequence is TGTGCCAGCAGCCAAACCGGGACTTCCTCCTACGAGCAGTACTTC.

CDR3 DNA sequence: TGCAGTGCAAGACTAGCGGGAGGGCCAGATACGCAGTATTTT. Protein: CSARLAGGPDTQYF. The chain links TRBV20-1 to TRBJ2-3; 14 nucleotides align to TRBD2. J gave up 4 bases and V 6 bases, and 3 bases lay outside the gene matches. The V gene's germline CDR1 is DFQATT and CDR2 SNEGSKA (reference sequence). This CDR3 region has 14 residues.

The chain's CDR3 is CASSEARGGPNYGYTF. In DNA form, the CDR3 reads TGTGCCAGCAGTGAAGCTAGGGGGGGGCCTAACTATGGCTACACCTTC. The chain couples TRBV6-1 to TRBJ1-2, with TRBD1 as a possible D gene (6 bases). The CDR3 spans 16 residues. The germline V gene has CDR1 MNHNS and CDR2 SASEGT. V was pared by 0 bases and J by 0 bases, with 11 bases between.

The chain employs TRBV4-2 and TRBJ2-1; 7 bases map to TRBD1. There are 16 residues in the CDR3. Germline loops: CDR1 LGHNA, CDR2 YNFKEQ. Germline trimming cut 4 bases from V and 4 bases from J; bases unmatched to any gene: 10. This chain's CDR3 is CASSLPGQGVYNEQFF. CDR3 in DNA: TGTGCCAGCAGCCTTCCGGGGCAGGGGGTTTACAATGAGCAGTTCTTC.

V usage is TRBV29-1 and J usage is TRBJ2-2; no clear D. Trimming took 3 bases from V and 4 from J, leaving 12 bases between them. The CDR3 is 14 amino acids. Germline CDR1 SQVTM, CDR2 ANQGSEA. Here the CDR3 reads CSVDCASSTGELFF. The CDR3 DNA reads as TGCAGCGTTGACTGCGCGTCTAGCACCGGGGAGCTGTTTTTT.

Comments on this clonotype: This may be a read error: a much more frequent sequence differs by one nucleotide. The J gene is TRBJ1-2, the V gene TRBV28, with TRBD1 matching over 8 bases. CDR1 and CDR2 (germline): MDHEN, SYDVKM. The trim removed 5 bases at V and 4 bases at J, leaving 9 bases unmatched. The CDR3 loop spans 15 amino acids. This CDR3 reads CASSDTGGNFYGYTF. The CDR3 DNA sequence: TGTGCCAGCAGTGACACAGGGGGAAACTTCTATGGCTACACCTTC.

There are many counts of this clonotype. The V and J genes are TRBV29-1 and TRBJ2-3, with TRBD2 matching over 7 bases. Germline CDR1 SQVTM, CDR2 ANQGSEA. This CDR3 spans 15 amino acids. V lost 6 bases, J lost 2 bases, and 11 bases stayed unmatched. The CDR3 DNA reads TGCAGCGTCCCCGGGGCTAGCGGATACACAGATACGCAGTATTTT. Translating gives CSVPGASGYTDTQYF.

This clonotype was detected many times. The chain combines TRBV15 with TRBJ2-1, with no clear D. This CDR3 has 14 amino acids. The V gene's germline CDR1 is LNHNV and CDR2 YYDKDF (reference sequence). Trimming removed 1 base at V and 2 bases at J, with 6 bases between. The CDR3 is CATSRAGTYNEQFF. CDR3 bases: TGTGCCACCAGCAGAGCCGGAACCTACAATGAGCAGTTCTTC.